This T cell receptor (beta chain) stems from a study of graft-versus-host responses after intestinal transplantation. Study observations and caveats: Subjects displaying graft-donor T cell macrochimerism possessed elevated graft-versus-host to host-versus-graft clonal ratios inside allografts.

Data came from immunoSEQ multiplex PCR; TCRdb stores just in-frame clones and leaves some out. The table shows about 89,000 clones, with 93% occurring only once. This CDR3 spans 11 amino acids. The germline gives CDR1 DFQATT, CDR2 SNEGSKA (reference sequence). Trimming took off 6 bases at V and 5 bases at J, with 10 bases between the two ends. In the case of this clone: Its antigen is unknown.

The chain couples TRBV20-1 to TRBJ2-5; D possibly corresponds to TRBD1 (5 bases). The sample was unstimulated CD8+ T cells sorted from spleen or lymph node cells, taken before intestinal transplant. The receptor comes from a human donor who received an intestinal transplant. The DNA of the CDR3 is TGCAGTGCAGGGGCACCGGAGACCCAGTACTTC. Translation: CSAGAPETQYF.